This T cell receptor beta chain was sequenced during a study of blood T cell repertoires in COVID-19 (dated by TCRdb to 2020 to 2022). Regarding the study in general: The collaborator samples originated in the United States, Italy and Spain and spanned the acute and convalescent phases of COVID-19. The prospective study material was composed of cDNA or gDNA derived from T cells, B-cell-depleted T cells, or PBMCs. The dataset comprised deeply sampled blood TCRbeta repertoires from subjects exposed to, actively infected with, or recovered from COVID-19. The repertoires were made available in a free public database intended to serve as a resource for research on the immune response to SARS-CoV-2. The samples were drawn from two sources: the first 160 participants of the ongoing ImmuneRACE study, and 1,254 subjects contributed by 6 global collaborators. The sample metadata nearly always contained a de-identified subject ID, COVID-19 status, age in years and sex. Where HLA class I and class II types were available, the types were taken from metadata supplied by the sample provider, not from assay-based typing. Points the paper makes about the study in general: The quantity of clinical and demographic metadata differed by source and by participant and was supplied without curation.

Turning to this clone: It lacks a known antigen. Base qualities are not at hand, and no much larger clone is one base apart.

Its CDR3 holds 15 amino acids, cysteine through phenylalanine. The read is trimmed to its CDR3 DNA, 45 bases read in frame from base 1. The CDR1 and CDR2 encoded by the germline V gene are MDHEN and SYDVKM. The junction shows trimming of 6 bases on V and 1 base on J, plus 16 bases between the germline ends. The collaborating institutions used their own protocols to collect whole blood in K2EDTA tubes. For TCRbeta analysis, collaborator samples were shipped as frozen whole blood, as isolated PBMCs, or as DNA extracted from either sample type. TCRbeta CDR3 regions were amplified from genomic DNA by means of the immunoSEQ Assay, a bias-controlled multiplex PCR. From the authors' description of their analysis: The number of nucleated cells in each sample was estimated from the amplification of reference gene primers within the assay. To quantify the absolute abundance of each unique TCRbeta CDR3 rearrangement, sequence reads were collapsed and filtered. Productive Simpson clonality was computed per sample as the square root of Simpson's diversity index over productive rearrangements. Imported from immuneACCESS, the table was reduced by TCRdb to in-frame sequences with V and J called. These copies leave out some clones; in studies compared against another copy, an unresolved V gene accounts for under half, and the cause of the remainder is not known. Clone size and V and J calls were adopted from that table, with D and trimming inferred from the DNA. Here the sample has about 35,000 clones; around 88% occur a single time. The ten biggest clones cover about 4.9% of the sample.

The receptor was derived from a woman in her seventies with active COVID-19. The chain is encoded by TRBV28 joined to TRBJ2-7; TRBD2 is a weak D gene call, 6 bases matching. Sequenced input: peripheral blood. CDR3 reads: CASSPRGTLSYEQYF. In nucleotide form, the sequence is TGTGCCAGCAGCCCCCGAGGGACTTTATCCTACGAGCAGTACTTC.